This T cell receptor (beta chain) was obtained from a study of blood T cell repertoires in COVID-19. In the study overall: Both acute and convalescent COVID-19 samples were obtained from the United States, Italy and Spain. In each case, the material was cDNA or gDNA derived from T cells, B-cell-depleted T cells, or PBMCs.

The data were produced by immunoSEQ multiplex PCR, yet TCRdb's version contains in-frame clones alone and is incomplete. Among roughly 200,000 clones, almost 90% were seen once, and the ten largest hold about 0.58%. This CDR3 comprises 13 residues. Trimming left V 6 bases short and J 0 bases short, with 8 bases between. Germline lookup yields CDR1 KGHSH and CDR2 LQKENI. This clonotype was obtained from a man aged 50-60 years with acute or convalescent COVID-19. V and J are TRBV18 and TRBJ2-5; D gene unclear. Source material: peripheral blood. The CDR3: CASSRQHQETQYF. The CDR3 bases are TGTGCCAGCTCGCGACAACACCAAGAGACCCAGTACTTC.